Below are 2 T cell receptor beta chains sequenced from a single sample in a study of cytomegalovirus exposure and HLA in healthy donors. PCR amplification relied on 60 Vbeta primers (plus 13 Jbeta primers). Sequencing used immunoSEQ multiplex PCR; TCRdb keeps in-frame clones, though not all of them. The sample lists approximately 130,000 clones, 70% to 80% occurring once. Sequencing was done on a sample of PBMCs. These receptors were obtained from a woman aged 45-59 years in good health and CMV-seronegative.

V usage is TRBV5-4 and J usage is TRBJ1-3; 7 bases match TRBD1. CDR1 is SGHNT and CDR2 is YYREEE in the germline V gene (reference sequence). CDR3 length: 14 residues. J gave up 5 bases and V 2 bases, and 4 bases lay outside the gene matches. CDR3 sequence reads: CASSLTGDRNTIYF. The DNA of the CDR3 is TGTGCCAGCAGCTTAACAGGGGACAGAAACACCATATATTTT. Full variable domain (outside the CDR3, taken from reference TRBV5-4 and TRBJ1-3): ETGVTQSPTHLIKTRGQQVTLRCSSQSGHNTVSWYQQALGQGPQFIFQYYREEENGRGNFPPRFSGLQFPNYSSELNVNALELDDSALYLCASSLTGDRNTIYFGEGSWLTVV.

This rearrangement joins TRBV28 to TRBJ1-2; 7 bases align to TRBD1. CDR1 MDHEN and CDR2 SYDVKM come from the germline V gene. The CDR3 length is 15 residues. The V gene end was trimmed by 4 bases and the J gene end by 0 bases; junction bases not matched to a gene: 5. CDR3 protein: CASSSQGFANYGYTF. Here the CDR3 DNA reads TGTGCCAGCAGTTCACAGGGGTTCGCTAACTATGGCTACACCTTC.